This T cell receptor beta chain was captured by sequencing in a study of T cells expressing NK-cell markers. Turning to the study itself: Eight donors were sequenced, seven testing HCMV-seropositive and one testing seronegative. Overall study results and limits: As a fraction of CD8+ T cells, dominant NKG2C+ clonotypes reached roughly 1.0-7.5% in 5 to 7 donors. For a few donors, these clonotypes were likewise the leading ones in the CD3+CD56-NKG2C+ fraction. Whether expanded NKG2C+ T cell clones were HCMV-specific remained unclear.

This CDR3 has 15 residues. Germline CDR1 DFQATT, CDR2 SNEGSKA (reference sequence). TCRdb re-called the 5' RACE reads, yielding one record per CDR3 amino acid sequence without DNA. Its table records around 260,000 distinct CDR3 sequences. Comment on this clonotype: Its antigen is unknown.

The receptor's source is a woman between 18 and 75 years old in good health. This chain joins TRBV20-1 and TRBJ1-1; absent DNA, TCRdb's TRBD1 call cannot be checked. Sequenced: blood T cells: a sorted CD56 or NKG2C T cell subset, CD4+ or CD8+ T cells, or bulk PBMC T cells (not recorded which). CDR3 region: CSASRGGARNTEAFF.